The 5 T cell receptor beta chains below come from one sample, sequenced in a study of control samples from healthy donors and cancer patients. The table came from immunoSEQ multiplex PCR; TCRdb's copy has only in-frame clones and leaves some out. Of some 120,000 clones listed, 90% to 95% are singletons. Sequences were obtained from PBMCs. These TCRs come from a man aged 45 to 65 with head and neck cancer.

The gene calls are TRBV6-1 and TRBJ2-7; unclear D gene. This CDR3 has 15 residues. Germline CDR1 and CDR2: MNHNS and SASEGT. V was clipped by 1 base and J by 4 bases, with 14 bases between them. The CDR3 loop is CASSEGWTRAYEQYF. The CDR3 DNA reads TGTGCCAGCAGTGAAGGTTGGACCCGAGCTTACGAGCAGTACTTC.

This sequence joins TRBV6-5 and TRBJ2-1; 12 bases are a match to TRBD2. This CDR3 has 15 amino acids. The V gene end was trimmed by 6 bases and the J gene end by 7 bases; junction bases not matched to a gene: 7. Germline assignment: CDR1 MNHEY and CDR2 SVGAGI. CDR3 DNA: TGTGCCAGCAGGCCTAGCGGGGGGGCCGGGAATGAGCAGTTCTTC. Translated: CASRPSGGAGNEQFF.

The V gene is TRBV30, the J gene TRBJ2-5; 12 nucleotides line up with TRBD2. Germline V gene data show CDR1 as GTSNPN and CDR2 as SVGIG (reference sequence). The CDR3 loop spans 14 amino acids. Trimming removed 3 bases from V and 5 bases from J; junction bases left unmatched: 4. This CDR3 is CAWRTSGGWETQYF. In DNA, the CDR3 is TGTGCCTGGAGGACTAGCGGGGGCTGGGAGACCCAGTACTTC.

This sequence joins TRBV5-1 and TRBJ2-5; 8 bases fit TRBD2. Trimming took 2 bases from V and 4 from J; bases not matched to a gene: 7. Germline V gene lookup returns CDR1 SGHRS and CDR2 YFSETQ. The CDR3 runs 15 residues. The CDR3 DNA reads as TGCGCCAGCAGCTTTAGCGGGGTGACGGGAGAGACCCAGTACTTC. It specifies CASSFSGVTGETQYF. Full variable domain (rest looked up from reference TRBV5-1 and TRBJ2-5): KAGVTQTPRYLIKTRGQQVTLSCSPISGHRSVSWYQQTPGQGLQFLFEYFSETQRNKGNFPGRFSGRQFSNSRSEMNVSTLELGDSALYLCASSFSGVTGETQYFGPGTRLLVL.

This chain links TRBV12-3 or TRBV12-4 with TRBJ2-1, with D maybe TRBD2 (7 bases). Trimming shortened V by 7 bases and J by 5 bases, and 12 bases separated the two germline ends. The CDR3 extends over 13 amino acids. CDR3 sequence: CASIGGAHNEQFF. CDR3 DNA sequence: TGTGCCAGCATAGGGGGGGCCCACAATGAGCAGTTCTTC.